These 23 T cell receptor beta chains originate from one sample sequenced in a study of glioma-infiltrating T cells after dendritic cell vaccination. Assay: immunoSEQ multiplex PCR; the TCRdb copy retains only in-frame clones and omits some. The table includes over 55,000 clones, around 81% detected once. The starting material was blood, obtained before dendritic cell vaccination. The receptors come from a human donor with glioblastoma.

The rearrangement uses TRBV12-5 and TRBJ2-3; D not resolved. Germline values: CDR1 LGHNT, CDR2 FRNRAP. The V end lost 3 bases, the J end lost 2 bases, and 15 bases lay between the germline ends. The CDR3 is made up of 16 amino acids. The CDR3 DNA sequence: TGTGCTAGTGGTTTAAAGTTCCACCTACCCACAGATACGCAGTATTTT. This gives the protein CASGLKFHLPTDTQYF.

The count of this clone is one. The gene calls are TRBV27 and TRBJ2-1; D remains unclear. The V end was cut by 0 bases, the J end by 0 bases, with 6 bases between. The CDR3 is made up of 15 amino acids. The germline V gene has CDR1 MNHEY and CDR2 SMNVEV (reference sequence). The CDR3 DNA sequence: TGTGCCAGCAGTTTATCGGTGAGCTCCTACAATGAGCAGTTCTTC. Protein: CASSLSVSSYNEQFF.

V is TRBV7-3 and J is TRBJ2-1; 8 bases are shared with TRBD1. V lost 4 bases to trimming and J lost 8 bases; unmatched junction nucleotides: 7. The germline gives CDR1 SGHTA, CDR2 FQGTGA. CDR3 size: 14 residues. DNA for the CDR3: TGTGCCAGCAGCTCTGACAGGGGTCGCGATGAGCAGTTCTTC. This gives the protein CASSSDRGRDEQFF.

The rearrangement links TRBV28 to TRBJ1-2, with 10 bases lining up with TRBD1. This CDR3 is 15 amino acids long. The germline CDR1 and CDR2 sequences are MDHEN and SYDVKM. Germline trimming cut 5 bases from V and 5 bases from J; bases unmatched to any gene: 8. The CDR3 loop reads CASSDRDRGGYGYTF. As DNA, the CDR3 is TGTGCCAGCAGTGACAGGGACAGGGGCGGGTATGGCTACACCTTC.

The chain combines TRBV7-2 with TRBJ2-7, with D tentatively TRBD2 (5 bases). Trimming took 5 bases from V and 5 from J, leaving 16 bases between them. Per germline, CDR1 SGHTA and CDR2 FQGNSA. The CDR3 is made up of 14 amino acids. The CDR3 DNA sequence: TGTGCCAGCAGCCACGGGGTTTCTTCGAACGAGCAGTACTTC. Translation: CASSHGVSSNEQYF.

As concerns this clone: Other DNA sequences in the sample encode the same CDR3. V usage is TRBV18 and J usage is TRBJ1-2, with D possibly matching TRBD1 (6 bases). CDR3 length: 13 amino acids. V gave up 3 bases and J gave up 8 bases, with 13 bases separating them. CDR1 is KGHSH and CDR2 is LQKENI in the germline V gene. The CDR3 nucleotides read TGTGCCAGCTCACCTCAGGGGAGAGACGGCTACACCTTC. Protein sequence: CASSPQGRDGYTF.

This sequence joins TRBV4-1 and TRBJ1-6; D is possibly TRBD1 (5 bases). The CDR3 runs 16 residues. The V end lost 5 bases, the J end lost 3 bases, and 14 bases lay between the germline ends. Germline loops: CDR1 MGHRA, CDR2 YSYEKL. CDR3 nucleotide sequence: TGCGCCAGCAGCTTCCTACCGACAGTCTATAATTCACCCCTCCACTTT. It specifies CASSFLPTVYNSPLHF.

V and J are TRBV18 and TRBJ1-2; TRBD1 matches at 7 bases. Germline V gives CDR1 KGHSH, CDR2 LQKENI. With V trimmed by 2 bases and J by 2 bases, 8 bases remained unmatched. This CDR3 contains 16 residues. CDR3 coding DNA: TGTGCCAGCTCACCATCGGGCGGGACAGACAACTATGGCTACACCTTC. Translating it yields CASSPSGGTDNYGYTF. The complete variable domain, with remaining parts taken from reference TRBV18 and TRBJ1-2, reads NAGVMQNPRHLVRRRGQEARLRCSPMKGHSHVYWYRQLPEEGLKFMVYLQKENIIDESGMPKERFSAEFPKEGPSILRIQQVVRGDSAAYFCASSPSGGTDNYGYTFGSGTRLTVV.

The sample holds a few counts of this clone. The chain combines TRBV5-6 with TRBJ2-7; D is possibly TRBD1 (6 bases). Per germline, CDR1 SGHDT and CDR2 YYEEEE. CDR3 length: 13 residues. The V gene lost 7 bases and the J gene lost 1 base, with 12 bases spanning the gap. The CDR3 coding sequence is TGTGCCAGCGGCGACAGGACTTCCTACGAGCAGTACTTC. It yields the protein CASGDRTSYEQYF.

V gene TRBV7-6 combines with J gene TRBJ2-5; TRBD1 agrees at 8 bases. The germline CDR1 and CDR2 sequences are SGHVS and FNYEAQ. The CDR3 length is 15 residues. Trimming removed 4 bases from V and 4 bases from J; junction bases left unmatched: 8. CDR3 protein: CASSYGRGLPETQYF. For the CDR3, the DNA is TGTGCCAGCAGCTACGGCAGGGGGCTCCCAGAGACCCAGTACTTC. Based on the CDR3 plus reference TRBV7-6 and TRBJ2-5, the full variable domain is GAGVSQSPRYKVTKRGQDVALRCDPISGHVSLYWYRQALGQGPEFLTYFNYEAQQDKSGLPNDRFSAERPEGSISTLTIQRTEQRDSAMYRCASSYGRGLPETQYFGPGTRLLVL.

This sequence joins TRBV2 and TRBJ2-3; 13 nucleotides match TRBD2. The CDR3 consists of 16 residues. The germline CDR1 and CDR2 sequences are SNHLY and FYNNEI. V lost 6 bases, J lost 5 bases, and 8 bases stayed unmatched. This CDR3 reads CASSQGLAGAGDTQYF. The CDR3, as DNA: TGTGCCAGCAGCCAAGGACTAGCGGGGGCGGGAGATACGCAGTATTTT.

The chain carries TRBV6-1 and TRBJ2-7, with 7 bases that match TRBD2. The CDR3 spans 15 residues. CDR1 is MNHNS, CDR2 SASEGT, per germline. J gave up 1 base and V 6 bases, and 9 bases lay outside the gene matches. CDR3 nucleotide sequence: TGTGCCAGCAGCCAGTACGAGCGGGGATCCTACGAGCAGTACTTC. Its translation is CASSQYERGSYEQYF.

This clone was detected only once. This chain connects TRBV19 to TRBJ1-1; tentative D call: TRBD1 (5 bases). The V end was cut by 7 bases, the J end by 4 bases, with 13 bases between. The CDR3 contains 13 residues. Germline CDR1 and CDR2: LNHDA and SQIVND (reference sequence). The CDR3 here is CASKGQGPTEAFF. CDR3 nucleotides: TGTGCCAGTAAGGGGCAGGGCCCCACTGAAGCTTTCTTT.

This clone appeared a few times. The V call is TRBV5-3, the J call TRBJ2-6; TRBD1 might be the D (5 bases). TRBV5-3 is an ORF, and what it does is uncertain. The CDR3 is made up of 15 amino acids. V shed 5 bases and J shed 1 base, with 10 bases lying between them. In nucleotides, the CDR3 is TGTGCCAGAAGACGCCCAGGGTCTGGGGCCAACGTCCTGACTTTC. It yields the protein CARRRPGSGANVLTF.

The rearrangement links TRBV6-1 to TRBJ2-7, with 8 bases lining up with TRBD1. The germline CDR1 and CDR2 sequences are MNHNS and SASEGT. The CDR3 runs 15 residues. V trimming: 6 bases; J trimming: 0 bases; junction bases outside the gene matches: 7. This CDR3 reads CASSMRTGPSYEQYF. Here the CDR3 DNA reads TGTGCCAGCAGCATGAGGACAGGGCCCTCCTACGAGCAGTACTTC.

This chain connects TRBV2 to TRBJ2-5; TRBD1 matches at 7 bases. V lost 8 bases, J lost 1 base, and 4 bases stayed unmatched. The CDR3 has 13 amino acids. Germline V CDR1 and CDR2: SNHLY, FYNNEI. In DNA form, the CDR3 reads TGTGCCAGCGTAAGGGACAGCCAAGAGACCCAGTACTTC. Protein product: CASVRDSQETQYF.

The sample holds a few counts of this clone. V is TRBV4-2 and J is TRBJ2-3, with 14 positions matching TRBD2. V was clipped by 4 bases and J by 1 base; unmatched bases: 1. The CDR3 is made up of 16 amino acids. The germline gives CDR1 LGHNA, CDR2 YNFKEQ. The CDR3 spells CASSPGLAGGTDTQYF. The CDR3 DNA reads TGTGCCAGCAGCCCGGGACTAGCGGGGGGCACAGATACGCAGTATTTT.

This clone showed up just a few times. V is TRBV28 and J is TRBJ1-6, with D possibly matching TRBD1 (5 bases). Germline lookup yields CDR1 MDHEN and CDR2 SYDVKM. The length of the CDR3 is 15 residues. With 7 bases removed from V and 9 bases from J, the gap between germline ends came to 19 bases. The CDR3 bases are TGTGCCAGCACCTCCCCCCAGGGATCGGGTTCACCCCTCCACTTT. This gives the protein CASTSPQGSGSPLHF.

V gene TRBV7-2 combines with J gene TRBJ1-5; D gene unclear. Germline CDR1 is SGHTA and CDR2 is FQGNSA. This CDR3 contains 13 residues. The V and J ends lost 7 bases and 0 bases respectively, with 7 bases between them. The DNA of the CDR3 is TGTGCCAGCAACATAAATAGCAATCAGCCCCAGCATTTT. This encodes CASNINSNQPQHF.

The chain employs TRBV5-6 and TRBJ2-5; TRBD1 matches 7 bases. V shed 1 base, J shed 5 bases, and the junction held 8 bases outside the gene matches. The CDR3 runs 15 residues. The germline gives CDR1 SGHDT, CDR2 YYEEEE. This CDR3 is CASSLYTGAGETQYF. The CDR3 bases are TGTGCCAGCAGCTTGTATACAGGGGCTGGGGAGACCCAGTACTTC.

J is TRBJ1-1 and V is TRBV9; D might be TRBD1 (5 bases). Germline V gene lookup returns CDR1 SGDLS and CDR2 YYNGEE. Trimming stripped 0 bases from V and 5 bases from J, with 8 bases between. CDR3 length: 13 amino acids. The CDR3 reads CASSVGGRTEAFF. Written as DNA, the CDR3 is TGTGCCAGCAGCGTAGGGGGGAGGACTGAAGCTTTCTTT.

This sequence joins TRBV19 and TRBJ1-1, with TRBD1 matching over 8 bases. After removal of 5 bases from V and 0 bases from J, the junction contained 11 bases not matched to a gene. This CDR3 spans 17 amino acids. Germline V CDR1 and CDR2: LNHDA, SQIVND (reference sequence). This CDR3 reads CASSFSTGATMNTEAFF. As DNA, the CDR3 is TGTGCCAGTAGTTTCTCGACAGGGGCAACGATGAACACTGAAGCTTTCTTT.

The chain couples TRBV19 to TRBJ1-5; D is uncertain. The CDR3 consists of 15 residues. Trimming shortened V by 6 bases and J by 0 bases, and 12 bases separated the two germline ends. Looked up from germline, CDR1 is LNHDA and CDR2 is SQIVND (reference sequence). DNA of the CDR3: TGTGCCAGTAGGGGCGCGGGATATAGCAATCAGCCCCAGCATTTT. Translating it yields CASRGAGYSNQPQHF.